This TCR beta chain stems from a study of shared clonotypes between healthy human individuals. Broader study findings: There were few donors, and this limited the genetic and exposure-history diversity represented.

Repertoires were generated with immunoSEQ multiplex PCR, while TCRdb's copy carries only in-frame clones and drops some. The sample lists about half a million clones, over 60% occurring once. Trimming shortened V by 4 bases and J by 3 bases, and 13 bases separated the two germline ends. CDR1 and CDR2 from the germline V gene are SGHVS and FQNEAQ. CDR3 length: 15 amino acids. Notes on this clone: Antigen: not known. The same CDR3 also results from other DNA sequences found in this sample.

The sample taken for sequencing was PBMCs. V usage is TRBV7-8 and J usage is TRBJ2-1; D may be TRBD1 or TRBD2 (5 bases each). This receptor was identified in a woman between 40 and 50 years old in good health. Some clones in this sample may be carry-over from other donors' samples. The CDR3 DNA reads as TGTGCCAGCAGCTCGACCGGGACGGGCTACAATGAGCAGTTCTTC. This translates into CASSSTGTGYNEQFF.